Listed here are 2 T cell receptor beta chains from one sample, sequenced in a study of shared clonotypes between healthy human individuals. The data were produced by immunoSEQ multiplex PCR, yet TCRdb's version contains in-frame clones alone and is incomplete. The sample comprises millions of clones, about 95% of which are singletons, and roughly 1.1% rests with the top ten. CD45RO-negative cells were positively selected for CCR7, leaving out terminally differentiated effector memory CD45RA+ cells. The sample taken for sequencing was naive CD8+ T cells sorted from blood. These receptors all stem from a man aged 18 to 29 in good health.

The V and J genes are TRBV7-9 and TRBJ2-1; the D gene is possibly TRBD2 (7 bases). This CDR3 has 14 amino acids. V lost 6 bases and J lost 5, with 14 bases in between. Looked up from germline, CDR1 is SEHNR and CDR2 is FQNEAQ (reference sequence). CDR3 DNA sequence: TGTGCCAGCAGGCAAAGGGGGGGAGACAATGAGCAGTTCTTC. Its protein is CASRQRGGDNEQFF.

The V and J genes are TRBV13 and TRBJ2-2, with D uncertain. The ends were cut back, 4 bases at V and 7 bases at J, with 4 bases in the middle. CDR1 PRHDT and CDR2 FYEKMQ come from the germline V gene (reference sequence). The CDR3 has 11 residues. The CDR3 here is CASSWGGELFF. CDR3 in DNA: TGTGCCAGCAGCTGGGGCGGGGAGCTGTTTTTT.